This is a list of T cell receptor beta chains from one sample in a study of human T cells and chemical hapten exposure. TCRdb ran MiXCR on the RACE reads and lists one entry per CDR3 protein. The data show around 150,000 distinct CDR3 sequences, with around 13% seen just once and around 1.7% held by the top ten. Here the sequenced sample was whole blood, taken in connection with sensitization to the hapten diphenylcyclopropenone (DPC). Receptors originate from a woman in her 30s with alopecia areata. Some clones in this sample may be carry-over from other donors' samples. Each CDR3 is given with its conserved first and last residue. A D gene is named only where the DNA matches it firmly. Clone size appears in some rows only: once, few, many, or a class for an expanded clone.

cdr3_aa: CASSSGQGLRYYGYTF; cdr3_nt: TGTGCCAGCAGTTCAGGACAGGGTTTGCGGTACTATGGCTACACCTTC; clone_size: few; v_call: TRBV28; d_call: TRBD1; j_call: TRBJ1-2
cdr3_aa: CASRDRLDSPLHF; cdr3_nt: TGTGCCAGCCGGGACAGGTTGGATTCACCCCTCCACTTT; clone_size: few; v_call: TRBV28; d_call: TRBD1; j_call: TRBJ1-6
cdr3_aa: CATSRDFTSGGTDTQYF; cdr3_nt: TGTGCCACCAGCAGAGATTTCACTAGCGGGGGCACAGATACGCAGTATTTT; clone_size: few; v_call: TRBV15; d_call: TRBD2; j_call: TRBJ2-3
cdr3_aa: CASSFARTSGRELEQYF; cdr3_nt: TGTGCCAGCAGTTTCGCCAGGACTAGCGGGAGGGAGCTCGAGCAGTACTTC; clone_size: few; v_call: TRBV28; d_call: TRBD2; j_call: TRBJ2-7
cdr3_aa: CASSLGALAKNIQYF; cdr3_nt: TGTGCCAGCAGCTTAGGGGCACTAGCCAAAAACATTCAGTACTTC; clone_size: NA; v_call: TRBV11-2; d_call: NA; j_call: TRBJ2-4
cdr3_aa: CSARGMLDRVDEQYF; cdr3_nt: TGCAGTGCTAGGGGCATGTTAGACAGGGTCGACGAGCAGTACTTC; clone_size: few; v_call: TRBV20-1; d_call: TRBD1; j_call: TRBJ2-7
cdr3_aa: CASSVEGGRTEAFF; cdr3_nt: TGTGCCAGCAGCGTAGAGGGGGGCCGCACTGAAGCTTTCTTT; clone_size: few; v_call: TRBV9; d_call: NA; j_call: TRBJ1-1
cdr3_aa: CASSEVRGNQPQHF; cdr3_nt: TGTGCCAGCAGTGAGGTTCGGGGCAATCAGCCCCAGCATTTT; clone_size: NA; v_call: TRBV2; d_call: NA; j_call: TRBJ1-5
cdr3_aa: CASSQDFGGEQYF; cdr3_nt: TGCGCCAGCAGCCAAGATTTTGGGGGGGAGCAGTACTTC; clone_size: few; v_call: TRBV4-3; d_call: NA; j_call: TRBJ2-7
cdr3_aa: CASSLELRRELFF; cdr3_nt: TGTGCCAGCAGCTTAGAGTTACGTCGGGAGCTGTTTTTT; clone_size: NA; v_call: TRBV7-2; d_call: NA; j_call: TRBJ2-2
cdr3_aa: CASSSVGGNTGELFF; cdr3_nt: TGTGCCAGCAGCTCAGTTGGGGGGAACACCGGGGAGCTGTTTTTT; clone_size: few; v_call: TRBV5-4; d_call: NA; j_call: TRBJ2-2
cdr3_aa: CASRSERVSFGNQPQHF; cdr3_nt: TGTGCAAGTCGCTCCGAGCGGGTGTCGTTCGGTAATCAGCCCCAGCATTTT; clone_size: NA; v_call: TRBV12-2; d_call: NA; j_call: TRBJ1-5
cdr3_aa: CSAGGGLGETQYF; cdr3_nt: TGCAGCGCCGGTGGGGGTCTCGGGGAGACCCAGTACTTC; clone_size: NA; v_call: TRBV29-1; d_call: NA; j_call: TRBJ2-5